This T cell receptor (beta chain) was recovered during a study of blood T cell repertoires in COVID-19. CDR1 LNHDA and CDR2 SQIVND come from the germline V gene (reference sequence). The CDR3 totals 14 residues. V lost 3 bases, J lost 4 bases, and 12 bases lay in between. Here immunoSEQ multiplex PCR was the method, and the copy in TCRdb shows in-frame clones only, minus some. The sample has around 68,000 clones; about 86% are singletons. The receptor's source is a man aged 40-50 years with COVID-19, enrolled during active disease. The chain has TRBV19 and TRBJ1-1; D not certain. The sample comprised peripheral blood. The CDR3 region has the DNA TGTGCCAGTAGTATGACCAGGATAAGCACTGAAGCTTTCTTT. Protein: CASSMTRISTEAFF. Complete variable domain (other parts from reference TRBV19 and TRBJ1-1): DGGITQSPKYLFRKEGQNVTLSCEQNLNHDAMYWYRQDPGQGLRLIYYSQIVNDFQKGDIAEGYSVSREKKESFPLTVTSAQKNPTAFYLCASSMTRISTEAFFGQGTRLTVV.